This T cell receptor (beta chain) was documented in a study of cytomegalovirus exposure and HLA in healthy donors. Vbeta (60) and Jbeta (13) primers were used in the PCR. The repertoire was sequenced with immunoSEQ multiplex PCR; TCRdb's copy has only in-frame clones and lacks some. The table lists 150,000 to 200,000 clones, 65% to 85% of them singletons. The germline V gene has CDR1 LNHNV and CDR2 YYDKDF (reference sequence). The CDR3 has 13 amino acids. Trimming at V came to 5 bases and at J to 5 bases, leaving 5 bases not matched to a gene. This clone has more than one count but fewer than ten. The chain is built from TRBV15 and TRBJ1-1; 7 bases fit TRBD1. The sequence came from a man in his forties in good health and CMV-seropositive. Sequencing was done on a sample of PBMCs. CDR3 in amino acids: CATSLDRVTEAFF. The CDR3 bases are TGTGCCACCAGCCTTGACAGGGTGACTGAAGCTTTCTTT.